A selection of T cell receptor beta chains follows, all from one sample in a study of cytomegalovirus exposure and HLA in healthy donors. Only in-frame clones appear in the TCRdb table, and some are missing; sequencing was by immunoSEQ multiplex PCR. The sample lists 200,000 to 250,000 clones, 70% to 80% occurring once. The specimen was PBMCs. The origin of the receptors is a woman aged 55-70 years in good health and CMV-seropositive. CDR3s include the opening cysteine and the closing phenylalanine or tryptophan. The order of the fields is clone size, J gene, V gene, D gene, CDR3 protein, CDR3 DNA. The D gene is left open where the match is weak. Size tells how often a clone was seen (once, few, many) or the class of an expanded clone, and some rows leave it out.

clone size: -
J gene: TRBJ2-7
V gene: TRBV7-2
D gene: TRBD2
CDR3 protein: CASSLTAGSSYEQYF
CDR3 DNA: TGTGCCAGCAGCTTAACAGCGGGAAGCTCCTACGAGCAGTACTTC

clone size: -
J gene: TRBJ2-2
V gene: TRBV28
D gene: TRBD1
CDR3 protein: CASSPQGAGNTGELFF
CDR3 DNA: TGTGCCAGCAGTCCGCAGGGGGCCGGGAACACCGGGGAGCTGTTTTTT

clone size: -
J gene: TRBJ2-7
V gene: TRBV6-5
D gene: TRBD2
CDR3 protein: CASSSGTSGRNEQYF
CDR3 DNA: TGTGCCAGCAGCTCCGGGACTAGCGGGAGAAACGAGCAGTACTTC

clone size: -
J gene: TRBJ1-1
V gene: TRBV10-3
D gene: -
CDR3 protein: CAIMGGSPNTEAFF
CDR3 DNA: TGTGCCATCATGGGAGGGAGCCCGAACACTGAAGCTTTCTTT

clone size: -
J gene: TRBJ1-1
V gene: TRBV18
D gene: -
CDR3 protein: CASSPRQENTEAFF
CDR3 DNA: TGTGCCAGCTCACCACGACAGGAGAACACTGAAGCTTTCTTT

clone size: -
J gene: TRBJ1-2
V gene: TRBV27
D gene: TRBD1
CDR3 protein: CATAGQSNYGYTF
CDR3 DNA: TGTGCCACCGCGGGACAGAGCAACTATGGCTACACCTTC

clone size: -
J gene: TRBJ1-2
V gene: TRBV28
D gene: -
CDR3 protein: CASTTGGVTPSYGYTF
CDR3 DNA: TGTGCCAGCACCACAGGAGGGGTCACCCCCTCCTATGGCTACACCTTC

clone size: -
J gene: TRBJ2-1
V gene: TRBV2
D gene: -
CDR3 protein: CASSATGSIIYEQFF
CDR3 DNA: TGTGCCAGCAGCGCAACAGGGTCAATTATTTATGAGCAGTTCTTC

clone size: few
J gene: TRBJ2-7
V gene: TRBV5-1
D gene: -
CDR3 protein: CASSLDSSSYEQYF
CDR3 DNA: TGCGCCAGCAGCCTGGACAGTTCCTCCTACGAGCAGTACTTC

clone size: -
J gene: TRBJ1-1
V gene: TRBV5-1
D gene: -
CDR3 protein: CASSFTDTGNTEAFF
CDR3 DNA: TGCGCCAGCAGCTTCACCGATACAGGGAACACTGAAGCTTTCTTT

clone size: -
J gene: TRBJ1-2
V gene: TRBV6-5
D gene: TRBD1
CDR3 protein: CASSYSKTGSTYGYTF
CDR3 DNA: TGTGCCAGCAGTTACAGCAAGACAGGGTCGACCTATGGCTACACCTTC

clone size: -
J gene: TRBJ1-1
V gene: TRBV10-3
D gene: TRBD1
CDR3 protein: CAISGQGESTEAFF
CDR3 DNA: TGTGCCATCAGTGGACAGGGAGAATCCACTGAAGCTTTCTTT

clone size: -
J gene: TRBJ1-2
V gene: TRBV7-8
D gene: TRBD1
CDR3 protein: CASSLETGAVGYTF
CDR3 DNA: TGTGCCAGCAGCTTAGAGACAGGGGCGGTTGGCTACACCTTC

clone size: -
J gene: TRBJ1-1
V gene: TRBV6-4
D gene: -
CDR3 protein: CASREGLNTEAFF
CDR3 DNA: TGTGCCAGCAGGGAGGGGCTGAACACTGAAGCTTTCTTT

clone size: -
J gene: TRBJ2-1
V gene: TRBV5-1
D gene: TRBD1
CDR3 protein: CASSPAIGQGRNEQFF
CDR3 DNA: TGCGCCAGCAGCCCAGCAATCGGACAGGGACGGAATGAGCAGTTCTTC

clone size: few
J gene: TRBJ1-5
V gene: TRBV30
D gene: -
CDR3 protein: CAWSVQYSNQPQHF
CDR3 DNA: TGTGCCTGGAGTGTTCAGTATAGCAATCAGCCCCAGCATTTT

clone size: -
J gene: TRBJ2-7
V gene: TRBV7-9
D gene: -
CDR3 protein: CSSSLGQLISYEQYF
CDR3 DNA: TGTTCCAGCAGCTTAGGACAGCTGATCTCCTACGAGCAGTACTTC

clone size: -
J gene: TRBJ2-2
V gene: TRBV27
D gene: TRBD1
CDR3 protein: CASSLDGQGAPTGELFF
CDR3 DNA: TGTGCCAGCAGTTTGGACGGACAGGGGGCGCCCACCGGGGAGCTGTTTTTT

clone size: -
J gene: TRBJ2-1
V gene: TRBV6-6
D gene: -
CDR3 protein: CASSSILAYNEQFF
CDR3 DNA: TGTGCCAGCAGTTCCATACTAGCCTACAATGAGCAGTTCTTC

clone size: -
J gene: TRBJ1-3
V gene: TRBV6-1
D gene: -
CDR3 protein: CASSEAQGLSGNTIYF
CDR3 DNA: TGTGCCAGCAGTGAAGCGCAGGGCCTCTCTGGAAACACCATATATTTT

clone size: -
J gene: TRBJ1-3
V gene: TRBV7-7
D gene: -
CDR3 protein: CASSPLVGGLSSGNTIYF
CDR3 DNA: TGTGCCAGCAGCCCCCTCGTAGGGGGATTGAGCTCTGGAAACACCATATATTTT

clone size: -
J gene: TRBJ2-7
V gene: TRBV10-3
D gene: TRBD1
CDR3 protein: CAISGPGQDLYEQYF
CDR3 DNA: TGTGCCATCAGTGGGCCGGGACAGGACCTCTACGAGCAGTACTTC

clone size: -
J gene: TRBJ2-6
V gene: TRBV5-1
D gene: -
CDR3 protein: CASSLGSGPTGSGANVLTF
CDR3 DNA: TGCGCCAGCAGCTTGGGGTCGGGGCCGACAGGCTCTGGGGCCAACGTCCTGACTTTC

clone size: -
J gene: TRBJ2-5
V gene: TRBV4-2
D gene: -
CDR3 protein: CASSQGAGEETQYF
CDR3 DNA: TGTGCCAGCAGCCAAGGGGCCGGGGAAGAGACCCAGTACTTC

clone size: -
J gene: TRBJ1-2
V gene: TRBV25-1
D gene: -
CDR3 protein: CASSVGVLNYGYTF
CDR3 DNA: TGTGCCAGCAGTGTCGGGGTCCTTAACTATGGCTACACCTTC

clone size: few
J gene: TRBJ2-6
V gene: TRBV4-3
D gene: TRBD1
CDR3 protein: CASSQVDRGAGANVLTF
CDR3 DNA: TGCGCCAGCAGCCAGGTAGACAGGGGGGCTGGGGCCAACGTCCTGACTTTC

clone size: few
J gene: TRBJ1-1
V gene: TRBV7-6
D gene: -
CDR3 protein: CASSLRSGQVDTEAFF
CDR3 DNA: TGTGCCAGCAGCTTACGCTCAGGTCAGGTCGATACTGAAGCTTTCTTT

clone size: -
J gene: TRBJ2-7
V gene: TRBV27
D gene: -
CDR3 protein: CASSLTPGTPTYEQYF
CDR3 DNA: TGTGCCAGCAGTTTAACCCCCGGGACTCCGACTTACGAGCAGTACTTC

clone size: few
J gene: TRBJ2-7
V gene: TRBV5-4
D gene: TRBD2
CDR3 protein: CASSSPGLAGYEQYF
CDR3 DNA: TGTGCCAGCAGCTCGCCGGGACTAGCGGGTTACGAGCAGTACTTC

clone size: -
J gene: TRBJ1-6
V gene: TRBV10-3
D gene: TRBD1
CDR3 protein: CAISDSARDRDSPLHF
CDR3 DNA: TGTGCCATCAGTGACTCAGCCCGGGACAGGGACTCACCCCTCCACTTT

clone size: few
J gene: TRBJ2-3
V gene: TRBV6-1
D gene: -
CDR3 protein: CASKGLTTTDTQYF
CDR3 DNA: TGTGCCAGCAAGGGGCTCACGACCACAGATACGCAGTATTTT

clone size: -
J gene: TRBJ2-7
V gene: TRBV28
D gene: TRBD2
CDR3 protein: CASSSFSGGQFYEQYF
CDR3 DNA: TGTGCCAGCAGCTCCTTTAGCGGGGGGCAGTTCTACGAGCAGTACTTC

clone size: -
J gene: TRBJ2-7
V gene: TRBV4-1
D gene: -
CDR3 protein: CASSQDNEQYF
CDR3 DNA: TGCGCCAGCAGCCAAGATAACGAGCAGTACTTC

clone size: -
J gene: TRBJ1-5
V gene: TRBV18
D gene: TRBD1
CDR3 protein: CASSLGTGPSPQHF
CDR3 DNA: TGTGCCAGCTCACTGGGGACAGGGCCAAGCCCCCAGCATTTT

clone size: -
J gene: TRBJ2-7
V gene: TRBV28
D gene: TRBD1
CDR3 protein: CASSPPGTGSYEQYF
CDR3 DNA: TGTGCCAGCAGTCCTCCCGGGACAGGGTCCTACGAGCAGTACTTC

clone size: -
J gene: TRBJ2-7
V gene: TRBV6-1
D gene: TRBD1
CDR3 protein: CASSELRTGGRYEQYF
CDR3 DNA: TGTGCCAGCAGTGAACTCCGGACAGGGGGTCGCTACGAGCAGTACTTC

clone size: -
J gene: TRBJ1-3
V gene: TRBV6-6
D gene: -
CDR3 protein: CASSSLGNTIYF
CDR3 DNA: TGTGCCAGCAGTTCCCTTGGAAACACCATATATTTT

clone size: once
J gene: TRBJ1-1
V gene: TRBV5-6
D gene: -
CDR3 protein: CASSLGEIEAFF
CDR3 DNA: TGTGCCAGCAGCCTCGGAGAGATTGAAGCTTTCTTT

clone size: once
J gene: TRBJ1-5
V gene: TRBV19
D gene: -
CDR3 protein: CASSMPSDSYSNQPQHF
CDR3 DNA: TGTGCCAGTAGTATGCCGAGCGACAGTTATAGCAATCAGCCCCAGCATTTT

clone size: -
J gene: TRBJ2-5
V gene: TRBV5-5
D gene: TRBD2
CDR3 protein: CASSLRTSGGVETQYF
CDR3 DNA: TGTGCCAGCAGCTTAAGGACTAGCGGGGGGGTAGAGACCCAGTACTTC

clone size: -
J gene: TRBJ2-7
V gene: TRBV18
D gene: TRBD2
CDR3 protein: CASSLLAGDSYEQYF
CDR3 DNA: TGTGCCAGCTCCCTACTAGCGGGAGACTCCTACGAGCAGTACTTC

clone size: -
J gene: TRBJ1-1
V gene: TRBV2
D gene: TRBD1
CDR3 protein: CASSGQGANTEAFF
CDR3 DNA: TGTGCCAGCAGCGGCCAGGGGGCAAACACTGAAGCTTTCTTT

clone size: -
J gene: TRBJ2-3
V gene: TRBV5-1
D gene: -
CDR3 protein: CASTVTAGGNTQYF
CDR3 DNA: TGCGCCAGCACTGTTACCGCTGGCGGAAATACGCAGTATTTT

clone size: -
J gene: TRBJ1-2
V gene: TRBV5-1
D gene: -
CDR3 protein: CASSSYPGDPVYGYTF
CDR3 DNA: TGCGCCAGCAGTTCATATCCAGGGGACCCTGTTTATGGCTACACCTTC

clone size: -
J gene: TRBJ1-1
V gene: TRBV7-2
D gene: TRBD1
CDR3 protein: CASSQGGWDEAFF
CDR3 DNA: TGTGCCAGCAGCCAGGGGGGATGGGATGAAGCTTTCTTT

clone size: -
J gene: TRBJ2-3
V gene: TRBV6-6
D gene: TRBD2
CDR3 protein: CASSPGTSGLTDTQYF
CDR3 DNA: TGTGCCAGCAGTCCAGGGACTAGCGGCCTCACAGATACGCAGTATTTT

clone size: -
J gene: TRBJ2-7
V gene: TRBV6-1
D gene: TRBD2
CDR3 protein: CASTTSGSYEQYF
CDR3 DNA: TGTGCCAGCACTACTAGCGGCTCCTACGAGCAGTACTTC

clone size: -
J gene: TRBJ2-7
V gene: TRBV2
D gene: -
CDR3 protein: CASRGQMSSYEQYF
CDR3 DNA: TGTGCCAGCAGGGGCCAGATGAGCTCCTACGAGCAGTACTTC

clone size: -
J gene: TRBJ2-1
V gene: TRBV5-7
D gene: TRBD2
CDR3 protein: CASSLGGGGDEQFF
CDR3 DNA: TGTGCCAGCAGCTTGGGCGGGGGGGGAGATGAGCAGTTCTTC

clone size: -
J gene: TRBJ2-4
V gene: TRBV18
D gene: -
CDR3 protein: CASSPYGGPYIQYF
CDR3 DNA: TGTGCCAGCTCACCATACGGGGGGCCCTACATTCAGTACTTC

clone size: -
J gene: TRBJ1-2
V gene: TRBV19
D gene: TRBD1
CDR3 protein: CASSRGTGHGKSYGYTF
CDR3 DNA: TGTGCCAGTAGTAGAGGGACAGGGCACGGGAAATCATATGGCTACACCTTC

clone size: -
J gene: TRBJ2-1
V gene: TRBV25-1
D gene: TRBD2
CDR3 protein: CATELAGRSYNEQFF
CDR3 DNA: TGTGCCACCGAACTAGCGGGCCGCTCCTACAATGAGCAGTTCTTC

clone size: -
J gene: TRBJ2-1
V gene: TRBV9
D gene: TRBD2
CDR3 protein: CARWRGSGRHYNEQFF
CDR3 DNA: TGTGCCAGATGGCGGGGAAGCGGGAGACACTACAATGAGCAGTTCTTC